This T cell receptor (beta chain) was observed in a study of cytomegalovirus exposure and HLA in healthy donors. Germline CDR1 is MNHEY and CDR2 is SVGAGI. This CDR3 contains 11 residues. The germline V and J ends were trimmed by 5 bases and 8 bases, with 9 bases remaining between them. The PCR employed 60 Vbeta primers together with 13 Jbeta primers. Libraries were prepared by immunoSEQ multiplex PCR; TCRdb keeps only in-frame clonotypes and omits some of them. The table lists about 160,000 clones, approximately 85% of them singletons, with 2% to 2.5% in the top ten. The chain carries TRBV6-5 and TRBJ1-1; D is ambiguous. What was sequenced was PBMCs. The sequence was obtained from a man younger than 35 in good health and CMV-seropositive. The CDR3 region is CASSEGYEAFF. The CDR3 DNA follows: TGTGCCAGCAGTGAGGGTTACGAAGCTTTCTTT.